This T cell receptor (beta chain) was observed in a study of CD8+ T cells in alopecia areata. Study-wide points: Tissue-resident alphabeta T cells belonging to normal skin likewise get sequenced within scalp specimens.

The CDR3 loop spans 12 amino acids. CDR1 MDHEN and CDR2 SYDVKM come from the germline V gene. The V gene lost 5 bases and the J gene lost 7 bases, with 10 bases spanning the gap. As for this clone: What it binds is unknown.

Extracted RNA was reverse transcribed, and the resulting cDNA served as sequencing template. The assay was immunoSEQ multiplex PCR, and TCRdb's table has in-frame clones only and misses some. The sample includes tens of thousands of clones, roughly three fifths of them seen just once. Researchers sorted CD4+ cells into CD25+CD127- cells for five patients. The authors sorted CD4+ and CD8+ T cells from PBMCs. The sequence came from a human donor with alopecia areata. Input material: CD4+ Tregs sorted from blood. V gene TRBV28 combines with J gene TRBJ2-3; D may be TRBD2 (5 bases). The CDR3 is CASSAPGNTQYF. For the CDR3, the DNA is TGTGCCAGCAGTGCACCCGGGAATACGCAGTATTTT.